One sample yielded the 17 T cell receptor beta chains listed below, sequenced in a study of regulatory T cells in long-lasting Graves disease. Time point defined: newly diagnosed GD, antithyroid drugs for less than 3 months. Making the TCR library involved RNA that had been extracted from PBMCs. HTBI primers from iRepertoire and Arm-PCR of CDR3 regions yielded the TCR beta libraries. One entry per CDR3 protein, called by TCRdb with MiXCR from the multiplex PCR reads. The table includes 400,000 to 550,000 distinct CDR3 sequences, about 17% detected once. These same data were also listed under a study on T cells in Graves' hyperthyroidism and ophthalmopathy.

This material consisted of peripheral blood mononuclear cells (PBMCs), taken at new diagnosis, from a patient treated with antithyroid drugs. Every receptor here comes from a woman aged 25 to 39 with Graves disease.

This clonotype was counted ten times or more. The chain has TRBV7-9 and TRBJ2-3; D perhaps matches TRBD2 (6 bases). The germline V and J ends were trimmed by 8 bases and 2 bases, with 17 bases remaining between them. This CDR3 contains 15 residues. CDR1 is SEHNR and CDR2 is FQNEAQ in the germline V gene (reference sequence). CDR3 sequence: CASRRGRPATDTQYF. The CDR3 coding sequence is TGTGCCAGCCGGAGGGGAAGGCCCGCCACAGATACGCAGTATTTT.

This clonotype was picked up many times. The rearrangement links TRBV28 to TRBJ2-2; 7 nucleotides agree with TRBD1. CDR3 length equals 13 residues. The J segment lost 7 bases and the V segment lost 5 bases, leaving 4 bases of the junction unmatched. CDR1 MDHEN and CDR2 SYDVKM come from the germline V gene. The CDR3 protein is CASSLQGVGELFF. DNA of the CDR3: TGTGCCAGCAGTCTCCAGGGGGTCGGGGAGCTGTTTTTT.

This clonotype was detected many times. The chain is built from TRBV10-1 and TRBJ1-1; D is unclear. There are 13 residues in the CDR3. The germline V gene encodes CDR1 WNHNN and CDR2 SYGVQD (reference sequence). The ends were cut back, 3 bases at V and 3 bases at J, with 8 bases in the middle. The CDR3 loop is CASSDGRYTEAFF. The CDR3 DNA reads as TGCGCCAGCAGTGATGGACGGTACACTGAAGCTTTCTTT.

This clonotype was observed at least ten times. The chain combines TRBV27 with TRBJ2-1; the match to TRBD2 covers 9 bases. The CDR3 length is 17 residues. CDR1 is MNHEY and CDR2 is SMNVEV in the germline V gene (reference sequence). Unmatched junction bases numbered 12, after V lost 8 bases and J lost 1 base. The CDR3 DNA is TGTGCCAGCTCTCTCCCAGTAGCGGGAGTTTCCTACAATGAGCAGTTCTTC. This gives the protein CASSLPVAGVSYNEQFF.

This clonotype came up many times. The rearrangement joins TRBV5-1 to TRBJ2-1; the D gene is possibly TRBD2 (6 bases). CDR1 and CDR2 (germline): SGHRS, YFSETQ. Trimming took off 2 bases at V and 1 base at J, with 16 bases between the two ends. The CDR3 is 17 residues long. DNA for the CDR3: TGCGCCAGCAGCTTTCGCGAGGACGGGAGATCCTACAATGAGCAGTTCTTC. This gives the protein CASSFREDGRSYNEQFF.

V usage is TRBV9 and J usage is TRBJ2-1; the match to TRBD2 covers 16 bases. V dropped 5 bases and J dropped 8; count of bases not matched to a gene: 4. The CDR3 is 15 residues long. CDR1 SGDLS and CDR2 YYNGEE come from the germline V gene. As DNA, the CDR3 is TGTGCCAGCAGGGGACTAGCGGGAGGGCGGGATGAGCAGTTCTTC. Its translation is CASRGLAGGRDEQFF.

Remarks on this clonotype: It may be a read error: a sequence one base away is much more abundant. V usage is TRBV2 and J usage is TRBJ2-5; 8 nucleotides match TRBD2. The CDR3 has 14 amino acids. CDR1 SNHLY and CDR2 FYNNEI come from the germline V gene. CDR3 amino acids: CASKARTSQEAQYF. CDR3 bases: TGTGCCAGCAAAGCTAGGACTAGCCAAGAGGCCCAGTACTTC.

In this sample, this clonotype turned up many times. This chain connects TRBV28 to TRBJ2-1; no clear D gene. V lost 6 bases and J lost 6, with 6 bases in between. The CDR3 is made up of 11 amino acids. Germline lookup yields CDR1 MDHEN and CDR2 SYDVKM. The DNA for the CDR3 is TGTGCCAGCAGCTTAGGCAATGAGCAGTTCTTC. Protein product: CASSLGNEQFF.

This clonotype was counted many times. The chain couples TRBV7-9 to TRBJ2-3; tentative D call: TRBD2 (6 bases). The CDR3 loop spans 15 amino acids. The V end was cut by 3 bases, the J end by 2 bases, with 12 bases between. Germline V lookup: CDR1 SEHNR, CDR2 FQNEAQ (reference sequence). The chain's CDR3 is CASSFSSGATDTQYF. The CDR3 DNA follows: TGTGCCAGCAGCTTCAGTAGCGGAGCCACAGATACGCAGTATTTT.

This clonotype was seen at least ten times. V usage is TRBV20-1 and J usage is TRBJ1-1, with 7 bases identical to TRBD1. The CDR3 spans 20 residues. The ends lost 2 bases at V and 1 base at J; junction bases unmatched: 22. The germline gives CDR1 DFQATT, CDR2 SNEGSKA (reference sequence). The CDR3 protein is CSARPTKPIRQGSKNTEAFF. The CDR3 bases are TGCAGTGCTAGACCAACAAAACCTATCCGACAGGGTAGCAAGAACACTGAAGCTTTCTTT.

The chain links TRBV27 to TRBJ2-7; D is undetermined. The CDR3 is made up of 15 amino acids. V lost 0 bases and J lost 4, with 13 bases in between. Germline lookup yields CDR1 MNHEY and CDR2 SMNVEV (reference sequence). The CDR3 sequence: CASSLSWRTTYEQYF. In DNA, the CDR3 is TGTGCCAGCAGTTTATCGTGGAGAACCACATACGAGCAGTACTTC.

This clonotype was seen many times. This rearrangement joins TRBV11-2 to TRBJ1-1; 9 bases align to TRBD1. Germline loops: CDR1 SGHAT, CDR2 FQNNGV. The CDR3 covers 16 residues. V was pared by 1 base and J by 5 bases, with 8 bases of the junction left unmatched. The CDR3 sequence is CASSLGPGTGRTEAFF. The DNA for the CDR3 is TGTGCCAGCAGCTTAGGCCCCGGGACAGGGAGAACTGAAGCTTTCTTT.

The chain recombines TRBV7-2 with TRBJ1-2, with D possibly being TRBD1 (5 bases). V was pared by 8 bases and J by 7 bases, with 20 bases between. This CDR3 comprises 14 residues. Per the germline V gene, CDR1 is SGHTA and CDR2 is FQGNSA. The CDR3 here is CASRTEGLKIGYTF. The CDR3 bases are TGTGCCAGCCGCACGGAGGGGCTGAAAATTGGCTACACCTTC.

This clonotype has at least ten counts. The chain is built from TRBV10-1 and TRBJ2-5, with unresolved D. Trimming pared 4 bases from V and 5 bases from J, leaving 11 bases between. The CDR3 is made up of 13 amino acids. Germline assignment: CDR1 WNHNN and CDR2 SYGVQD (reference sequence). CDR3 bases: TGCGCCAGCAGTGGCGGACCAGAGGAGACCCAGTACTTC. Amino acids: CASSGGPEETQYF.

This clonotype was detected many times. This chain joins TRBV5-6 and TRBJ1-2; D gene uncertain. CDR3 length: 13 amino acids. Deletions cut 6 bases from V and 7 bases from J, with 16 bases between. The germline V gene has CDR1 SGHDT and CDR2 YYEEEE. The CDR3 sequence is CASTRRTGGGYTF. Written as DNA, the CDR3 is TGTGCCAGCACCAGGAGGACGGGCGGTGGCTACACCTTC.

This clonotype showed up just a few times. The V and J genes are TRBV24-1 and TRBJ2-3, with TRBD2 matching over 7 bases. V was clipped by 5 bases and J by 3 bases; unmatched bases: 16. CDR1 and CDR2 from the germline V gene are KGHDR and SFDVKD. This CDR3 spans 18 amino acids. The CDR3 DNA sequence: TGTGCCACCAGTGCCACCCCGTCGCTAGCGGTTGATACAGATACGCAGTATTTT. Translated, it gives CATSATPSLAVDTDTQYF.

This clonotype was seen at least ten times. The chain joins TRBV27 to TRBJ2-3; 11 nucleotides align to TRBD2. The CDR3 extends over 17 amino acids. The V segment lost 3 bases and the J segment 6 bases; nucleotides outside the gene matches: 11. Germline V CDR1 and CDR2: MNHEY, SMNVEV (reference sequence). Here the CDR3 reads CASSFGTSGPTPDTQYF. CDR3 DNA: TGTGCCAGCAGTTTCGGGACTAGCGGTCCTACCCCCGATACGCAGTATTTT.